A selection of T cell receptor beta chains follows, all from one sample in a study of shared clonotypes between healthy human individuals. Sequencing was performed with immunoSEQ multiplex PCR; in TCRdb, only in-frame clones are kept and a portion is missing. Of fewer than 850,000 clones in the sample, 96% were seen once. The sample was naive CD8+ T cells sorted from blood. These receptors originate from a man aged 30 to 45 in good health. Each CDR3 is given with its conserved first and last residue. A D gene is named only where the DNA matches it firmly. The listing skips clone size in some rows; elsewhere it reads once, few, many or a size class.

CDR3 | DNA | size | V | D | J
CASSYETGTLNTGELFF | TGTGCCAGCAGTTACGAAACCGGGACATTGAACACCGGGGAGCTGTTTTTT | - | TRBV6-8 | - | TRBJ2-2
CASSPRTSGSRTGELFF | TGTGCCAGCAGCCCCAGGACTAGCGGGAGCCGCACCGGGGAGCTGTTTTTT | - | TRBV11-2 | TRBD2 | TRBJ2-2
CAISKGTEADTQYF | TGTGCCATCAGTAAGGGGACTGAAGCAGATACGCAGTATTTT | - | TRBV10-3 | - | TRBJ2-3
CASSPRASGTYEQYF | TGTGCCAGCTCACCAAGGGCTAGCGGGACCTACGAGCAGTACTTC | once | TRBV18 | TRBD2 | TRBJ2-7
CASSSGLAGGLNRNEQFF | TGTGCCAGCAGTTCCGGACTAGCGGGAGGCCTTAATCGGAATGAGCAGTTCTTC | - | TRBV5-4 | TRBD2 | TRBJ2-1
CASSEVGQVGGDTQYF | TGTGCCAGCAGTGAAGTGGGACAGGTGGGAGGAGATACGCAGTATTTT | - | TRBV2 | TRBD1 | TRBJ2-3
CASSFTKAYEQYF | TGTGCCAGCAGCTTTACGAAAGCCTACGAGCAGTACTTC | - | TRBV12-1 | - | TRBJ2-7
CSVEGDRRMNTEAFF | TGCAGCGTTGAAGGGGACAGGCGCATGAACACTGAAGCTTTCTTT | - | TRBV29-1 | TRBD1 | TRBJ1-1
CASSSSDRGLPGYEQYF | TGTGCCAGCAGCTCATCTGATAGGGGGCTCCCTGGCTACGAGCAGTACTTC | - | TRBV7-9 | TRBD1 | TRBJ2-7
CASSSPYALNTEAFF | TGTGCCAGCAGCTCCCCGTATGCGTTGAACACTGAAGCTTTCTTT | - | TRBV5-8 | - | TRBJ1-1
CASSFLNPGLKPYEQYF | TGTGCCAGCAGTTTCCTCAACCCGGGACTGAAACCTTACGAGCAGTACTTC | - | TRBV27 | - | TRBJ2-7
CASSSSGGYEQYF | TGTGCCAGTAGTTCCAGCGGGGGCTACGAGCAGTACTTC | - | TRBV19 | TRBD2 | TRBJ2-7
CASSAKLAGERYEQYF | TGTGCCAGCAGCGCCAAACTAGCGGGAGAAAGATACGAGCAGTACTTC | - | TRBV7-9 | TRBD2 | TRBJ2-7
CSALGVRLEAFF | TGCAGCGCCCTCGGGGTTAGACTCGAAGCTTTCTTT | - | TRBV29-1 | - | TRBJ1-1
CAWSDYQGYEQYF | TGTGCCTGGAGTGACTATCAGGGCTACGAGCAGTACTTC | - | TRBV30 | - | TRBJ2-7
CATRGGSYEQYF | TGTGCCACCAGGGGGGGATCCTACGAGCAGTACTTC | - | TRBV27 | - | TRBJ2-7
CASEGGEVPYNEQFF | TGTGCCAGCGAGGGGGGGGAGGTCCCCTACAATGAGCAGTTCTTC | - | TRBV2 | - | TRBJ2-1
CASSLASSGSYEQYF | TGTGCCAGCAGCTTAGCCTCTAGCGGGAGCTACGAGCAGTACTTC | - | TRBV11-2 | TRBD2 | TRBJ2-7
CATRGKDSTYTEAFF | TGTGCCACCCGGGGTAAGGACAGCACATACACTGAAGCTTTCTTT | - | TRBV15 | - | TRBJ1-1
CASSQTGGDYDGYTF | TGTGCCAGCAGCCAGACAGGGGGCGACTATGATGGCTACACCTTC | - | TRBV6-5 | TRBD1 | TRBJ1-2
CASSLGQKREAFF | TGTGCCAGCAGTTTAGGCCAAAAACGAGAAGCTTTCTTT | - | TRBV27 | - | TRBJ1-1
CASSLNPGRYGYTF | TGTGCCAGCAGCTTAAATCCGGGACGGTATGGCTACACCTTC | - | TRBV7-9 | - | TRBJ1-2
CARRLAGERGQETQYF | TGTGCCAGAAGACTAGCGGGAGAAAGGGGTCAAGAGACCCAGTACTTC | - | TRBV2 | TRBD2 | TRBJ2-5
CASSPSGRVYEQYF | TGTGCCAGCAGTCCAAGCGGGAGGGTCTACGAGCAGTACTTC | once | TRBV27 | TRBD2 | TRBJ2-7
CASSLIKTAEKLFF | TGTGCCAGCAGTCTTATAAAGACAGCCGAAAAACTGTTTTTT | - | TRBV6-5 | - | TRBJ1-4
CASSQETSGDMNTGELFF | TGCGCCAGCAGCCAAGAAACTAGCGGAGACATGAACACCGGGGAGCTGTTTTTT | - | TRBV4-3 | TRBD2 | TRBJ2-2
CASSPDRGIEETQYF | TGTGCCAGCAGCCCCGACAGGGGAATAGAAGAGACCCAGTACTTC | - | TRBV5-6 | TRBD1 | TRBJ2-5
CASSAGTSNEQFF | TGTGCCAGCAGCGCTGGGACTAGCAATGAGCAGTTCTTC | - | TRBV7-9 | TRBD2 | TRBJ2-1
CASSLEGDSPSPYEQYF | TGTGCCAGCAGCTTAGAAGGGGACAGCCCGTCTCCCTACGAGCAGTACTTC | - | TRBV7-8 | TRBD1 | TRBJ2-7
CASSFSAYEQFF | TGTGCCAGCAGCTTTTCGGCCTATGAGCAGTTCTTC | - | TRBV7-9 | - | TRBJ2-1
CASSDSTSYREFPCLETQYF | TGTGCCAGCAGTGACTCGACTTCGTACCGGGAGTTCCCCTGTCTGGAGACCCAGTACTTC | - | TRBV6-4 | - | TRBJ2-5
CASSPDGAYNEQFF | TGTGCCAGCAGTCCCGACGGGGCCTACAATGAGCAGTTCTTC | - | TRBV6-5 | - | TRBJ2-1
CASRRSYLNTEAFF | TGTGCAAGTCGCCGCAGTTATTTGAACACTGAAGCTTTCTTT | - | TRBV12-2 | - | TRBJ1-1
CATNTLESYNEQFF | TGTGCCACTAATACACTCGAATCCTACAATGAGCAGTTCTTC | - | TRBV28 | - | TRBJ2-1
CASSLDIGAYEQFF | TGTGCCAGCAGCTTAGATATCGGGGCCTATGAGCAGTTCTTC | - | TRBV11-2 | - | TRBJ2-1
CASSEKGGGTDTQYF | TGCGCCAGCAGTGAGAAAGGAGGGGGCACAGATACGCAGTATTTT | - | TRBV10-1 | - | TRBJ2-3
CARPPNPLKHEQYF | TGTGCCAGACCTCCGAACCCCCTTAAGCACGAGCAGTACTTC | - | TRBV19 | - | TRBJ2-7
CACPRGENTEAFF | TGTGCCTGTCCTCGGGGGGAGAACACTGAAGCTTTCTTT | - | TRBV30 | - | TRBJ1-1
CASSLTRAREQYF | TGTGCCAGCAGTTTGACTAGAGCTCGGGAGCAGTACTTC | - | TRBV27 | - | TRBJ2-7
CASSLPGGADTGELFF | TGTGCCAGCAGCCTCCCCGGTGGGGCGGACACCGGGGAGCTGTTTTTT | - | TRBV7-6 | - | TRBJ2-2
CATSRDGENTGELFF | TGTGCCACCAGCAGAGATGGGGAGAACACCGGGGAGCTGTTTTTT | - | TRBV15 | - | TRBJ2-2
CASSIGNTEAFF | TGTGCCAGTAGTATAGGGAACACTGAAGCTTTCTTT | - | TRBV19 | - | TRBJ1-1
CASSENPRPETQYF | TGTGCCAGCAGCGAAAACCCAAGGCCAGAGACCCAGTACTTC | - | TRBV7-7 | - | TRBJ2-5
CASTREWRGNEQYF | TGTGCCAGCACCCGGGAGTGGCGGGGGAACGAGCAGTACTTC | - | TRBV6-5 | TRBD2 | TRBJ2-7
CASSQSEGTLEKLFF | TGTGCCAGCAGCCAATCGGAGGGGACCCTTGAAAAACTGTTTTTT | - | TRBV7-9 | - | TRBJ1-4
CASSLVAGGGHEQYF | TGTGCCAGCAGCTTAGTTGCGGGAGGTGGTCACGAGCAGTACTTC | - | TRBV7-6 | TRBD2 | TRBJ2-7
CASSQAAGGAYEQYF | TGCGCCAGCAGCCAAGCCGCCGGGGGTGCCTACGAGCAGTACTTC | - | TRBV4-3 | - | TRBJ2-7
CASSPLSSGNSYEQYF | TGTGCCAGCAGCCCGCTCTCTAGCGGGAATTCCTACGAGCAGTACTTC | - | TRBV25-1 | TRBD2 | TRBJ2-7